These 17 T cell receptor beta chains originate from one sample sequenced in a study of T cell responses to AZD1222 COVID-19 vaccine. Using immunoSEQ multiplex PCR, the repertoire was profiled, and TCRdb retains in-frame clones only, with some absent. This sample carries around 260,000 clones, approximately 95% of them seen once, and the ten largest clones take 0.55%. The material was peripheral blood, obtained on day 0 of AZD1222 vaccination. Receptors originate from an adult in good health.

CDR3 bases: TGTGCCAGCAGCGCCTCGACAGGGGCCACCTACGAGCAGTACTTC. Its translation: CASSASTGATYEQYF. V is TRBV5-5 and J is TRBJ2-7; 8 bases align to TRBD1. Germline assignment: CDR1 SGHKS and CDR2 YYEKEE (reference sequence). Trimming took 4 bases from V and 2 from J; bases not matched to a gene: 8. This CDR3 has 15 amino acids. Full variable domain (remainder filled in from reference TRBV5-5 and TRBJ2-7): DAGVTQSPTHLIKTRGQQVTLRCSPISGHKSVSWYQQVLGQGPQFIFQYYEKEERGRGNFPDRFSARQFPNYSSELNVNALLLGDSALYLCASSASTGATYEQYFGPGTRLTVT.

This sequence joins TRBV28 and TRBJ1-5; tentatively, D is TRBD1 (6 bases). Germline values: CDR1 MDHEN, CDR2 SYDVKM. Trimming cost V 4 bases and J 6 bases, with 13 bases left between them. The CDR3 spans 14 residues. CDR3 sequence: CASSWGGAGQPQHF. The CDR3 DNA is TGTGCCAGCAGTTGGGGGGGCGCGGGTCAGCCCCAGCATTTT.

This chain uses TRBV19 with TRBJ2-1; D is unresolved. The germline gives CDR1 LNHDA, CDR2 SQIVND (reference sequence). The CDR3 length is 14 residues. Between the trimmed V and J ends, which lost 3 bases and 5 bases, there was a span of 11 bases. CDR3: CASSMAIHDNEQFF. As DNA, the CDR3 is TGTGCCAGTAGTATGGCGATACATGACAATGAGCAGTTCTTC. The complete variable domain, with remaining parts taken from reference TRBV19 and TRBJ2-1, reads DGGITQSPKYLFRKEGQNVTLSCEQNLNHDAMYWYRQDPGQGLRLIYYSQIVNDFQKGDIAEGYSVSREKKESFPLTVTSAQKNPTAFYLCASSMAIHDNEQFFGPGTRLTVL.

This chain uses TRBV9 with TRBJ2-3; D perhaps matches TRBD1 (6 bases). The CDR3 is 14 amino acids. Germline V CDR1 and CDR2: SGDLS, YYNGEE. Deletions cut 10 bases from V and 4 bases from J, with 19 bases between. This CDR3 is CAGSRGFSADTQYF. The CDR3 DNA sequence: TGTGCCGGAAGCAGGGGATTCAGCGCAGATACGCAGTATTTT.

The chain uses TRBV4-3 and TRBJ2-1; no clear D gene. This CDR3 has 15 residues. V lost 1 base and J 3 bases, leaving 10 bases between the germline ends. Germline-derived CDR1 and CDR2 are LGHNA and YSLEER. CDR3 residues: CASSQVPDYYNEQFF. The CDR3 DNA reads TGCGCCAGCAGCCAAGTCCCGGATTACTACAATGAGCAGTTCTTC.

This chain joins TRBV9 and TRBJ2-1, with TRBD2 matching over 11 bases. The CDR3 loop spans 16 amino acids. V shed 4 bases and J 10 bases; nucleotides not matched to a gene: 13. In germline, CDR1 is SGDLS, CDR2 YYNGEE. This CDR3 reads CASSISGTSGTREQFF. CDR3 coding DNA: TGTGCCAGCAGCATCTCCGGGACTAGCGGTACTAGGGAGCAGTTCTTC.

J is TRBJ1-1 and V is TRBV7-2; TRBD1 matches at 7 bases. The trim removed 5 bases at V and 0 bases at J, leaving 3 bases unmatched. From germline, CDR1 is SGHTA and CDR2 FQGNSA. The CDR3 contains 14 residues. The CDR3 nucleotides are TGTGCCAGCAGCCTTGGGACAGTGAACACTGAAGCTTTCTTT. Its translation: CASSLGTVNTEAFF.

The chain couples TRBV28 to TRBJ2-7, with a tentative D call TRBD2 (5 bases). The V end lost 8 bases, the J end lost 7 bases, and 12 bases lay between the germline ends. Germline values: CDR1 MDHEN, CDR2 SYDVKM. The CDR3 has 11 amino acids. The CDR3 coding sequence is TGTGCCAGCGGACGCTCGGGGGAGCAGTACTTC. It is translated as CASGRSGEQYF. Based on the CDR3 plus reference TRBV28 and TRBJ2-7, the full variable domain is DVKVTQSSRYLVKRTGEKVFLECVQDMDHENMFWYRQDPGLGLRLIYFSYDVKMKEKGDIPEGYSVSREKKERFSLILESASTNQTSMYLCASGRSGEQYFGPGTRLTVT.

The chain combines TRBV28 with TRBJ1-2; 7 nucleotides line up with TRBD1. The length of the CDR3 is 17 residues. CDR1 is MDHEN and CDR2 is SYDVKM in the germline V gene. The trim removed 4 bases at V and 2 bases at J, leaving 13 bases unmatched. CDR3 sequence (DNA): TGTGCCAGCAGTTCCGGGGGGACAGACCAATACAACTATGGCTACACCTTC. This sequence encodes CASSSGGTDQYNYGYTF.

The chain has TRBV2 and TRBJ1-4; 8 bases agree with TRBD1. CDR3 length: 15 residues. From germline, CDR1 is SNHLY and CDR2 FYNNEI. The V gene end was trimmed by 10 bases and the J gene end by 2 bases; junction bases not matched to a gene: 9. The CDR3 bases are TGTGCCACCAGGACCAGGGGGCATACTAATGAAAAACTGTTTTTT. Translated: CATRTRGHTNEKLFF.

V is TRBV2 and J is TRBJ1-5; D remains unclear. Trimming took off 6 bases at V and 3 bases at J, with 15 bases between the two ends. The CDR3 spans 15 residues. Germline CDR1 SNHLY, CDR2 FYNNEI. CDR3 in amino acids: CASSPEAVNNQPQHF. The CDR3 coding sequence is TGTGCCAGCAGCCCCGAGGCAGTCAACAATCAGCCCCAGCATTTT.

This clone came up once. This chain links TRBV6-4 with TRBJ2-1; a weak D match, TRBD1 (6 bases). Germline V gene lookup returns CDR1 MRHNA and CDR2 SNTAGT. The CDR3 length is 18 residues. The V gene lost 5 bases and the J gene lost 5 bases, with 25 bases spanning the gap. For the CDR3, the DNA is TGTGCCAGCAGTCCCCCCGACAGGTTAGTTCCCCGACACAATGAGCAGTTCTTC. Translating it yields CASSPPDRLVPRHNEQFF.

This clone was counted once. The genes are TRBV11-2 and TRBJ2-7; TRBD1 matches at 7 bases. V lost 7 bases, J lost 4 bases, and 13 bases stayed unmatched. The CDR3 spans 15 residues. Germline loops: CDR1 SGHAT, CDR2 FQNNGV. DNA for the CDR3: TGTGCCAGCACCCTATTGTCGAGGGGGCTATACGAGCAGTACTTC. It encodes CASTLLSRGLYEQYF.

V usage is TRBV18 and J usage is TRBJ2-7, with D possibly TRBD1 on 5 matching bases. V shed 6 bases and J shed 4 bases, with 13 bases lying between them. The CDR3 has 13 amino acids. Germline CDR1 is KGHSH and CDR2 is LQKENI. CDR3 sequence reads: CASSQAAGYEQYF. For the CDR3, the DNA is TGTGCCAGCTCCCAGGCTGCAGGGTACGAGCAGTACTTC. Combining the CDR3 with reference TRBV18 and TRBJ2-7 gives the whole variable domain NAGVMQNPRHLVRRRGQEARLRCSPMKGHSHVYWYRQLPEEGLKFMVYLQKENIIDESGMPKERFSAEFPKEGPSILRIQQVVRGDSAAYFCASSQAAGYEQYFGPGTRLTVT.

The chain combines TRBV10-1 with TRBJ2-7; D is unresolved. This CDR3 region has 11 residues. The V end was cut by 6 bases, the J end by 2 bases, with 5 bases between. Germline V lookup: CDR1 WNHNN, CDR2 SYGVQD (reference sequence). The CDR3 loop is CASSGTYEQYF. The DNA of the CDR3 is TGCGCCAGCAGCGGAACCTACGAGCAGTACTTC.

The chain joins TRBV28 to TRBJ1-3, with D hard to call. The germline gives CDR1 MDHEN, CDR2 SYDVKM. The CDR3 covers 12 residues. Trimming removed 10 bases from V and 2 bases from J, with 9 bases in between. This chain's CDR3 is CATSGAGNTIYF. The CDR3 DNA is TGTGCCACTTCGGGCGCTGGAAACACCATATATTTT.

The chain employs TRBV2 and TRBJ2-1; TRBD1 agrees at 7 bases. V trimming: 8 bases; J trimming: 4 bases; junction bases outside the gene matches: 8. From germline, CDR1 is SNHLY and CDR2 FYNNEI. The CDR3 extends over 14 amino acids. CDR3 DNA: TGTGCCAGCTATGGGACAGAGGGGTACAATGAGCAGTTCTTC. This gives the protein CASYGTEGYNEQFF.